One and the same sample provided the 5 T cell receptor beta chains below, sequenced in a study of shared clonotypes between healthy human individuals. TCRdb's copy holds only in-frame clones and misses some; the assay was immunoSEQ multiplex PCR. The table lists roughly 1,000,000 clones, around 78% of them singletons, with more than 0.5% in the top ten. Sequencing was performed on memory CD4+ T cells from PBMCs. The subset is: CD45RA-negative fraction. The receptors originated from a young man in good health. Some clones in this sample may be carry-over from other donors' samples.

The V call is TRBV27, the J call TRBJ2-5; D unresolved. Between the trimmed V and J ends, which lost 0 bases and 4 bases, there was a span of 9 bases. Germline V gives CDR1 MNHEY, CDR2 SMNVEV (reference sequence). The CDR3 spans 14 residues. CDR3 nucleotide sequence: TGTGCCAGCAGTTTATCACGGCCGGTAGAGACCCAGTACTTC. This codes for CASSLSRPVETQYF.

The V call is TRBV5-1, the J call TRBJ2-5, with D tentatively TRBD1 (5 bases). V lost 1 base and J lost 4, with 14 bases in between. This CDR3 region has 15 residues. The germline V gene has CDR1 SGHRS and CDR2 YFSETQ. The CDR3, as DNA: TGCGCCAGCAGCTTGACTCCAGGGTACCGAGAGACCCAGTACTTC. It is translated as CASSLTPGYRETQYF.

This clone has a single count. This chain joins TRBV28 and TRBJ2-1; 11 nucleotides line up with TRBD2. V was pared by 6 bases and J by 4 bases, with 5 bases of the junction left unmatched. Germline V gene sequence: CDR1 MDHEN, CDR2 SYDVKM. The length of the CDR3 is 15 residues. The CDR3 sequence: CASRGLAGLYNEQFF. For the CDR3, the DNA is TGTGCCAGCAGAGGACTAGCGGGCTTATACAATGAGCAGTTCTTC.

V is TRBV7-3 and J is TRBJ2-1; possible D gene TRBD1, 6 bases. The length of the CDR3 is 16 residues. V was shortened by 5 bases and J by 6 bases, with 20 bases between the two germline ends. From germline, CDR1 is SGHTA and CDR2 FQGTGA. The CDR3 bases are TGTGCCAGCAGCCCTCGTGGGGGCTATGGACTCAATGAGCAGTTCTTC. Translated: CASSPRGGYGLNEQFF.

The genes are TRBV7-2 and TRBJ1-2; D perhaps matches TRBD1 (5 bases). V lost 3 bases and J lost 7, with 12 bases in between. In germline, CDR1 is SGHTA, CDR2 FQGNSA. The CDR3 loop spans 13 amino acids. CDR3: CASSFSQGSGYTF. The DNA of the CDR3 is TGTGCCAGCAGCTTCAGTCAGGGTAGTGGCTACACCTTC.